This entry lists 19 T cell receptor beta chains sequenced from one sample in a study of T-cell memory formation after mild COVID-19. TCRdb analysed the 5' RACE reads with MiXCR anew, one entry per CDR3 protein. Of about 290,000 distinct CDR3 sequences in the sample, 15% to 20% were seen once. Material for sequencing was PBMCs or a T cell subset sorted from them (not recorded which). These receptors all come from a man between 18 and 29 years old who had mild COVID-19 (a few samples of this study predate the infection). Cell type and time point are not known.

The chain carries TRBV6-2 or TRBV6-3 and TRBJ2-3; 9 nucleotides match TRBD2. The V gene end was trimmed by 6 bases and the J gene end by 2 bases; junction bases not matched to a gene: 12. Germline V CDR1 and CDR2: MNHEY, SVGEGT. CDR3 length equals 17 residues. DNA of the CDR3: TGTGCCAGCAGCCGAGGACGACTAGCGGACCTCACAGATACGCAGTATTTT. Its protein product is CASSRGRLADLTDTQYF.

There are a few counts of this clonotype. The J gene is TRBJ2-3, the V gene TRBV4-1, with 14 bases that match TRBD2. V was clipped by 4 bases and J by 9 bases; unmatched bases: 15. This CDR3 has 18 amino acids. Germline V gene data show CDR1 as MGHRA and CDR2 as YSYEKL. The CDR3 region is CASSPTSGGAERGLTQYF. CDR3 in DNA: TGCGCCAGCAGCCCGACTAGCGGGGGGGCCGAGAGGGGTCTAACGCAGTATTTT.

This clonotype was detected a few times. The chain joins TRBV7-2 to TRBJ2-3; D not certain. V lost 6 bases and J 2 bases, leaving 6 bases between the germline ends. Germline V gene data show CDR1 as SGHTA and CDR2 as FQGNSA. This CDR3 has 12 residues. This chain's CDR3 is CASRRFTDTQYF. The CDR3 DNA reads TGTGCCAGCAGGAGATTCACAGATACGCAGTATTTT.

This clonotype was seen only a few times. The chain recombines TRBV7-9 with TRBJ1-1; no reliable D call. Trimming pared 3 bases from V and 10 bases from J, leaving 12 bases between. From germline, CDR1 is SEHNR and CDR2 FQNEAQ (reference sequence). The CDR3 contains 12 residues. The CDR3 DNA is TGTGCCAGCAGCTTGACGCCTCACCTAGCTTTCTTT. It yields the protein CASSLTPHLAFF.

The chain joins TRBV5-1 to TRBJ1-5; 9 bases agree with TRBD1. Germline V lookup: CDR1 SGHRS, CDR2 YFSETQ. V lost 5 bases, J lost 3 bases, and 6 bases stayed unmatched. This CDR3 has 15 amino acids. The CDR3 sequence is CASSSGQGNNQPQHF. CDR3 nucleotide sequence: TGCGCCAGCAGTTCCGGACAGGGGAACAATCAGCCCCAGCATTTT.

In this sample, this clonotype turned up a few times. The J gene is TRBJ2-5, the V gene TRBV9; 7 bases are shared with TRBD2. CDR3 length equals 15 residues. Per the germline V gene, CDR1 is SGDLS and CDR2 is YYNGEE. The ends lost 4 bases at V and 2 bases at J; junction bases unmatched: 8. Here the CDR3 DNA reads TGTGCCAGCAGCATGGGGGGGACCGGGCAAGAGACCCAGTACTTC. Protein sequence: CASSMGGTGQETQYF.

V is TRBV27 and J is TRBJ2-3; D ambiguous. This CDR3 is built from 13 residues. Per the germline V gene, CDR1 is MNHEY and CDR2 is SMNVEV (reference sequence). V was shortened by 5 bases and J by 2 bases, with 8 bases between the two germline ends. CDR3 in amino acids: CASSPLYTDTQYF. DNA for the CDR3: TGTGCCAGCAGTCCCCTTTACACAGATACGCAGTATTTT.

The chain carries TRBV11-2 and TRBJ2-1; perhaps TRBD1 as D (6 bases). Germline lookup yields CDR1 SGHAT and CDR2 FQNNGV. V lost 7 bases and J lost 5, with 15 bases in between. CDR3 length equals 14 residues. CDR3 amino acids: CASTPGVLNNEQFF. The CDR3 DNA sequence: TGTGCCAGCACGCCAGGGGTACTGAACAATGAGCAGTTCTTC.

This clonotype was seen a few times. The V call is TRBV5-6, the J call TRBJ2-7; D perhaps matches TRBD1 (6 bases). CDR1 SGHDT and CDR2 YYEEEE come from the germline V gene. The CDR3 spans 13 residues. V was shortened by 3 bases and J by 3 bases, with 10 bases between the two germline ends. The CDR3 coding sequence is TGTGCCAGCAGCTCTCGGGACATCTACGAGCAGTACGTC. Translated: CASSSRDIYEQYV.

This clonotype was seen a handful of times. The CDR3 loop is CASSPTFSGGLQETQYF. Here the CDR3 DNA reads TGTGCCAGCAGCCCAACCTTTAGCGGGGGGCTTCAAGAGACCCAGTACTTC. V and J are TRBV12-3 or TRBV12-4 and TRBJ2-5, with 10 bases that match TRBD2. J was trimmed by 2 bases and V by 6 bases; bases with no gene match: 12. The CDR3 spans 17 residues.

The rearrangement joins TRBV20-1 to TRBJ1-2; D is undetermined. V was pared by 3 bases and J by 5 bases, with 10 bases between. Germline V gene data show CDR1 as DFQATT and CDR2 as SNEGSKA (reference sequence). This CDR3 is built from 12 residues. This chain's CDR3 is CSASLPAYGYTF. The CDR3 nucleotides read TGCAGTGCTAGTTTGCCAGCGTATGGCTACACCTTC.

V is TRBV9 and J is TRBJ2-2, with D possibly being TRBD2 (6 bases). The CDR3 has 13 amino acids. The V gene's germline CDR1 is SGDLS and CDR2 YYNGEE. The V and J ends lost 2 bases and 7 bases respectively, with 9 bases between them. CDR3 sequence reads: CASSVGSGGELFF. As DNA, the CDR3 is TGTGCCAGCAGCGTGGGTAGCGGCGGGGAGCTGTTTTTT.

The chain joins TRBV29-1 to TRBJ2-7, with D possibly TRBD1 on 6 matching bases. Deletions cut 5 bases from V and 2 bases from J, with 13 bases between. Germline V lookup: CDR1 SQVTM, CDR2 ANQGSEA. This CDR3 spans 13 amino acids. CDR3 bases: TGCAGCGTTCAGGGTGGGACACCCTACGAGCAGTACTTC. Translation: CSVQGGTPYEQYF.

This clonotype has only a few counts. The J gene is TRBJ2-3, the V gene TRBV18, with D possibly matching TRBD2 (6 bases). Per the germline V gene, CDR1 is KGHSH and CDR2 is LQKENI. With 6 bases removed from V and 4 bases from J, the gap between germline ends came to 17 bases. This CDR3 spans 15 amino acids. The CDR3 bases are TGTGCCAGCTCCGTAACCGGGACTCCGGCAGATACGCAGTATTTT. Its protein product is CASSVTGTPADTQYF.

The J gene is TRBJ2-5, the V gene TRBV7-2; either TRBD1 or TRBD2 may supply D (5 bases each). V was clipped by 5 bases and J by 4 bases, with 14 bases between them. The CDR3 sequence is 14 residues long. Germline lookup yields CDR1 SGHTA and CDR2 FQGNSA. CDR3 nucleotides: TGTGCCAGCAGCCCAACTAGGGGCAGAGAGACCCAGTACTTC. This gives the protein CASSPTRGRETQYF.

This clonotype has only a few counts. J is TRBJ2-3 and V is TRBV7-8; D not resolved. CDR1 and CDR2 from the germline V gene are SGHVS and FQNEAQ. The CDR3 is made up of 15 amino acids. Trimming shortened V by 5 bases and J by 6 bases, and 18 bases separated the two germline ends. As DNA, the CDR3 is TGTGCCAGCAGCGCCGTCGGCCGACGTGAGGATACGCAGTATTTT. Amino acid sequence: CASSAVGRREDTQYF.

This clonotype was picked up a small number of times. The chain employs TRBV20-1 and TRBJ2-3, with a weak D call TRBD1 (5 bases). The germline gives CDR1 DFQATT, CDR2 SNEGSKA (reference sequence). The CDR3 runs 13 residues. The DNA of the CDR3 is TGCAGCGCCAAAGGGGCGGCCCCAGATACGCAGTATTTT. It translates to CSAKGAAPDTQYF.

This clonotype was recorded a few times. V gene TRBV6-5 combines with J gene TRBJ1-2; the D gene is possibly TRBD1 (6 bases). CDR1 is MNHEY and CDR2 is SVGAGI in the germline V gene. The CDR3 is made up of 13 amino acids. With 5 bases removed from V and 3 bases from J, the gap between germline ends came to 10 bases. In DNA form, the CDR3 reads TGTGCCAGCAGTCGAGGACAGTACTATGGCTACACCTTC. Residues: CASSRGQYYGYTF.

The chain joins TRBV2 to TRBJ2-2; 8 bases map to TRBD1. The J segment lost 1 base and the V segment lost 10 bases, leaving 5 bases of the junction unmatched. The CDR3 has 14 amino acids. In germline, CDR1 is SNHLY, CDR2 FYNNEI. As DNA, the CDR3 is TGTGCCACCCTGGACAGGGAGAACACCGGGGAGCTGTTTTTT. The encoded protein is CATLDRENTGELFF.